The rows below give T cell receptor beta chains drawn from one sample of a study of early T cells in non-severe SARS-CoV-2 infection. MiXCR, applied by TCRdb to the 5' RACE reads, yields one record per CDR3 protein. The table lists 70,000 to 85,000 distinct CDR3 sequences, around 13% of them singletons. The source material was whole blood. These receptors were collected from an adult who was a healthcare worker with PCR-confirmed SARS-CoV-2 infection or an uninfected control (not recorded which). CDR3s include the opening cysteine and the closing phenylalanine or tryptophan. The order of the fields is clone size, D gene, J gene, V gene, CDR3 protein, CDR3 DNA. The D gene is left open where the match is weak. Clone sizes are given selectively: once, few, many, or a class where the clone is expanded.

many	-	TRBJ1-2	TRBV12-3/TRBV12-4	CASSVTAYGYTF	TGTGCCAGCAGTGTGACAGCCTATGGCTACACCTTC
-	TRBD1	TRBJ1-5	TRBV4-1	CASSQDRMGTGSQPQHF	TGCGCCAGCAGCCAAGATCGAATGGGGACAGGGAGTCAGCCCCAGCATTTT
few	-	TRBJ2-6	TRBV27	CASSLLGVSGANVLTF	TGTGCCAGCAGTTTACTGGGGGTTTCTGGGGCCAACGTCCTGACTTTC
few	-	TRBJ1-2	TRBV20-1	CSARDHVGDYYGYTF	TGCAGTGCTAGAGACCACGTCGGGGACTACTATGGCTACACCTTC
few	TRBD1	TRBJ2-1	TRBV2	CASGRGITYNEQFF	TGTGCCAGCGGCAGGGGGATCACCTACAATGAGCAGTTCTTC
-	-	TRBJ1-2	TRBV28	CASSFQLRASTNYGYTF	-
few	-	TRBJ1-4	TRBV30	CASRSATNEKLFF	TGTGCCTCCAGATCTGCAACTAATGAAAAACTGTTTTTT
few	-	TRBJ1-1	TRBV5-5	CASSLFGVNTEAFF	TGTGCCAGCAGCTTGTTTGGAGTGAACACTGAAGCTTTCTTT
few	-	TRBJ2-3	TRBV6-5	CASSFDHGGTDTQYF	TGTGCCAGCAGTTTCGACCACGGAGGGACAGATACGCAGTATTTT
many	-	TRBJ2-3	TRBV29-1	CSVVSALTRTDTQYF	TGCAGCGTTGTTTCGGCTTTGACCCGCACAGATACGCAGTATTTT
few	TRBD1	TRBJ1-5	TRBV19	CASSSAGTGFNQPQHF	TGTGCCAGTAGTTCAGCCGGGACAGGTTTCAATCAGCCCCAGCATTTT
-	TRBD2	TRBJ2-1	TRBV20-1	CSATRPGGRGRSYNEQFF	TGCAGTGCTACCCGCCCCGGCGGGAGGGGCCGCTCCTACAATGAGCAGTTCTTC
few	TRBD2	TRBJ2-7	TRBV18	CASSLSGGTSYEQYF	TGTGCCAGCTCCCTTAGCGGGGGAACTTCCTACGAGCAGTACTTC
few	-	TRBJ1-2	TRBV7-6	CASSRDKTNYGYTF	TGTGCCAGCAGCCGGGACAAGACTAACTATGGCTACACCTTC
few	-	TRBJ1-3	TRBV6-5	CASSYSTGRENTIYF	TGTGCCAGCAGTTACTCTACAGGTCGGGAAAACACCATATATTTT
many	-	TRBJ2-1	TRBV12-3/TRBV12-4	CASSLSDGSYNEQFF	TGTGCCAGCAGCCTTTCGGACGGATCGTACAATGAGCAGTTCTTC
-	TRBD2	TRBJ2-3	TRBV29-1	CSAHPPSGRTDTQYF	TGCAGCGCTCACCCCCCTAGCGGGAGGACAGATACGCAGTATTTT
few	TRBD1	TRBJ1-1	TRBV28	CASSRRGRGTEAFF	TGTGCCAGCAGTCGCAGGGGGCGGGGCACTGAAGCTTTCTTT
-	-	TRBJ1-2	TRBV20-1	CSPQGIGYTF	TGCAGTCCGCAGGGGATCGGCTACACCTTC
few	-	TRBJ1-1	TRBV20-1	CSASQTPNTEAFF	TGCAGTGCTAGCCAGACTCCGAACACTGAAGCTTTCTTT
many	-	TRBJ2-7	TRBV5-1	CASSFHRVEGSYEQYF	TGCGCCAGCAGCTTTCACAGGGTGGAGGGCTCCTACGAGCAGTACTTC
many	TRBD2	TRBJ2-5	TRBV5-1	CASSSSSGGRPGETQYF	TGCGCCAGCAGCTCGTCTAGCGGGGGGCGACCGGGAGAGACCCAGTACTTC
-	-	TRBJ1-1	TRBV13	CASSQLEGTSTKAFF	TGTGCCAGCAGCCAGCTGGAAGGGACTTCAACCAAAGCTTTCTTT
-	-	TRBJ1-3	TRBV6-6	CASSTGLLNAGNTIYF	TGTGCCAGCAGTACGGGACTGCTCAACGCTGGAAACACCATATATTTT
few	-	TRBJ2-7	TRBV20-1	CSALKGGYEQYF	TGCAGTGCTCTCAAAGGGGGCTACGAGCAGTACTTC
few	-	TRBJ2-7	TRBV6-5	CASRATSSRGEQYF	TGTGCCAGCAGGGCGACTAGCTCAAGGGGGGAGCAGTACTTC
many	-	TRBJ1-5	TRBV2	CASSEGERNQPQHF	TGTGCCAGCAGTGAAGGGGAAAGGAATCAGCCCCAGCATTTT
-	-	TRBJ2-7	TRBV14	CASSQPSSYEQYF	TGTGCCAGCAGCCAACCGAGTAGCTACGAGCAGTACTTC
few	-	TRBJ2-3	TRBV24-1	CATSDPRDSAWDTQYF	TGTGCCACCAGTGATCCCCGGGACTCCGCGTGGGATACGCAGTATTTT
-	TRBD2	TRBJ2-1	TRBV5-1	CASSSRPTSGINNEQFF	TGCGCCAGCAGCTCCCGACCGACTAGCGGGATTAACAATGAGCAGTTCTTC
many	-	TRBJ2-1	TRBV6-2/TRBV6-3	CASSHHSEQFF	TGTGCCAGCAGTCACCACAGTGAGCAGTTCTTC
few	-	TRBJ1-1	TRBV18	CASSPPVGGVNTEAFF	TGTGCCAGCTCTCCCCCCGTGGGGGGTGTGAACACTGAAGCTTTCTTT
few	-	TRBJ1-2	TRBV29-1	CSVKTWGGYTF	TGCAGCGTCAAGACCTGGGGAGGCTACACCTTC
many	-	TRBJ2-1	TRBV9	CASSSPRYTAYNEQFF	TGTGCCAGCAGCTCACCGAGGTACACCGCCTACAATGAGCAGTTCTTC
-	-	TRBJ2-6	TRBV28	CATRDSPSGANVLTF	TGTGCCACCCGGGACTCCCCCTCTGGGGCCAACGTCCTGACTTTC
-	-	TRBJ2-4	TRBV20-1	CSARTGEGLNIQYF	TGCAGTGCTAGGACCGGCGAAGGATTGAACATTCAGTACTTC
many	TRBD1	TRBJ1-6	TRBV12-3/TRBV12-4	CASTGGQGYSPLHF	TGTGCCAGCACCGGGGGACAGGGGTATTCACCCCTCCACTTT
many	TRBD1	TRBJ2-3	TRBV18	CASSPPGTGGTDTQYF	TGTGCCAGCTCCCCCCCCGGGACAGGGGGAACAGATACGCAGTATTTT
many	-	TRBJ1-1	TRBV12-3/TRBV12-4	CASTSGHLNTEAFF	TGTGCCAGCACCTCAGGTCACCTGAACACTGAAGCTTTCTTT
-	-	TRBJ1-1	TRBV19	CASSPTPIGTTGAFF	TGTGCCAGTAGTCCCACCCCCATCGGGACGACTGGAGCTTTCTTT
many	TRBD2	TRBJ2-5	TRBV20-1	CSAHSGGLVRETQYF	TGCAGTGCTCACTCGGGGGGACTAGTGCGTGAGACCCAGTACTTC
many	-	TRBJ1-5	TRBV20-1	CSARDRNQGSQPQHF	TGCAGTGCTAGAGATAGGAATCAGGGGAGTCAGCCCCAGCATTTT
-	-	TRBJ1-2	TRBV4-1	CASSQGSSYGYTF	TGCGCCAGCAGCCAAGGCAGCTCCTATGGCTACACCTTC
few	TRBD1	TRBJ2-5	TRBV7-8	CASTLSRDRQETQYF	TGTGCCAGCACCCTTAGCAGGGACAGACAAGAGACCCAGTACTTC
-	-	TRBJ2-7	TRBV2	CASNREYEQYF	TGTGCCAGCAACAGGGAATACGAGCAGTACTTC
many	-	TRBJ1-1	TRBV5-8	CASSPLGRGTDEAFF	TGTGCCAGCAGCCCCTTGGGACGAGGGACTGATGAAGCTTTCTTT
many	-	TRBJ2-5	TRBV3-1	CASSQGVPGTQYF	TGTGCCAGCAGCCAAGGAGTCCCCGGGACCCAGTACTTC
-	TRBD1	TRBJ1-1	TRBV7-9	CATLHTLPGTADAAFF	TGTGCCACCCTTCACACCCTACCCGGGACAGCGGATGCAGCTTTCTTT
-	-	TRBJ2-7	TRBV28	CASRMGYEQYF	TGTGCCAGCAGGATGGGGTACGAGCAGTACTTC
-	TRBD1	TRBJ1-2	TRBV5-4	CASSSRGPFGYTF	TGTGCCAGCAGCTCCAGGGGGCCTTTTGGCTACACCTTC
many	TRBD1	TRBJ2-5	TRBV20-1	CSATSGTGGETQYF	TGCAGTGCTACATCCGGGACAGGGGGTGAGACCCAGTACTTC
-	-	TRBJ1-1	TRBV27	CASSHGTFMKAFF	TGTGCCAGCAGTCACGGGACTTTTATGAAAGCTTTCTTT
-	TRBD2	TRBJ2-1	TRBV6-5	CASRTSGGAREQFF	TGTGCCAGCAGGACTAGCGGGGGGGCAAGAGAGCAGTTCTTC
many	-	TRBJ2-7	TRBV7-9	CASSLDRGRTYEQYF	TGTGCCAGCAGCTTAGACCGGGGCAGGACCTACGAGCAGTACTTC
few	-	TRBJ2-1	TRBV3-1	CASSQARRVNNEQFF	TGTGCCAGCAGCCAAGCCCGCAGGGTGAATAATGAGCAGTTCTTC
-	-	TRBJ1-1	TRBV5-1	CASSSIAGSNTEAFF	TGCGCCAGCAGCTCGATTGCCGGGAGCAACACTGAAGCTTTCTTT
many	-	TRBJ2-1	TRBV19	CASSETHPGFYNEQFF	TGTGCCAGTAGTGAGACCCACCCGGGCTTCTACAATGAGCAGTTCTTC